This TCR beta chain originates from a study of blood T cell repertoires in COVID-19. Overall study context: The origin of the acute and convalescent COVID-19 samples was the United States, Italy and Spain. The cDNA or gDNA used as material had been derived from T cells, B-cell-depleted T cells, or PBMCs.

This CDR3 comprises 16 residues. V was clipped by 0 bases and J by 8 bases; unmatched bases: 9. Per the germline V gene, CDR1 is MGHRA and CDR2 is YSYEKL. Produced via immunoSEQ multiplex PCR; TCRdb's table is partial and in-frame only. The repertoire holds over 45,000 clones, with 80% to 90% as singletons. The rearrangement uses TRBV4-1 and TRBJ1-4; 7 bases agree with TRBD1. Sequences were obtained from peripheral blood. This sequence was found in an elderly woman with acute or convalescent COVID-19. CDR3 residues: CASSQDEAGGKEKLFF. The CDR3 nucleotides are TGCGCCAGCAGCCAAGACGAAGCAGGGGGAAAAGAAAAACTGTTTTTT.